These 30 T cell receptor beta chains originate from one sample sequenced in a study of neoadjuvant anti-PD-1 for oral cavity cancer. Indicated time point: after neoadjuvant nivolumab, at surgical resection. Sequencing was performed with immunoSEQ multiplex PCR; in TCRdb, only in-frame clones are kept and a portion is missing. The sample records over 25,000 clones, around four fifths being singletons. The source material was PBMCs, sampled after nivolumab (anti-PD-1) treatment. The receptors here all came from a person aged 40 to 85 with oral cavity squamous cell carcinoma.

This chain links TRBV5-1 with TRBJ1-4; 7 positions match TRBD1. V gave up 0 bases and J gave up 6 bases; unmatched junction bases: 2. In germline, CDR1 is SGHRS, CDR2 YFSETQ. There are 14 residues in the CDR3. The CDR3 protein is CASSLDTGDEKLFF. As DNA, the CDR3 is TGCGCCAGCAGCTTGGACACAGGGGATGAAAAACTGTTTTTT. The full variable domain, its missing parts supplied by reference TRBV5-1 and TRBJ1-4, is KAGVTQTPRYLIKTRGQQVTLSCSPISGHRSVSWYQQTPGQGLQFLFEYFSETQRNKGNFPGRFSGRQFSNSRSEMNVSTLELGDSALYLCASSLDTGDEKLFFGSGTQLSVL.

This clone came up once. The CDR3 protein is CAWSEDSGGAFF. The CDR3 bases are TGTGCCTGGAGTGAGGACTCTGGAGGGGCTTTCTTT. The chain has TRBV30 and TRBJ1-1; D not resolved. From germline, CDR1 is GTSNPN and CDR2 SVGIG (reference sequence). The CDR3 spans 12 residues. The V gene lost 1 base and the J gene lost 11 bases, with 14 bases spanning the gap.

V usage is TRBV10-3 and J usage is TRBJ1-2; D might be TRBD1 (6 bases). Germline CDR1 reads ENHRY; CDR2 reads SYGVKD. With 6 bases removed from V and 4 bases from J, the gap between germline ends came to 15 bases. The CDR3 spans 14 residues. As DNA, the CDR3 is TGTGCCATCAGCGGGGGCGGAGTCGCCTATGGCTACACCTTC. It is translated as CAISGGGVAYGYTF.

V and J are TRBV19 and TRBJ1-2; D is unclear. The CDR3 is made up of 12 amino acids. The V end lost 6 bases, the J end lost 3 bases, and 8 bases lay between the germline ends. Germline lookup yields CDR1 LNHDA and CDR2 SQIVND (reference sequence). The CDR3 sequence: CASSFPYYGYTF. CDR3 coding DNA: TGTGCCAGTAGCTTCCCCTACTATGGCTACACCTTC.

The genes are TRBV5-1 and TRBJ2-2, with D unclear. The CDR3 runs to 16 residues. CDR1 and CDR2 from the germline V gene are SGHRS and YFSETQ. The V gene lost 0 bases and the J gene lost 4 bases, with 13 bases spanning the gap. The CDR3 DNA reads as TGCGCCAGCAGCTTGGCTCTAACGGTGGGCACCGGGGAGCTGTTTTTT. Its translation is CASSLALTVGTGELFF.

V gene TRBV5-5 combines with J gene TRBJ2-5; 11 nucleotides align to TRBD2. V gave up 0 bases and J gave up 1 base; unmatched junction bases: 11. The germline V gene has CDR1 SGHKS and CDR2 YYEKEE (reference sequence). The CDR3 covers 19 residues. The CDR3 DNA follows: TGTGCCAGCAGCTTGGGACTAGCGGGGACGATACCACTCCAAGAGACCCAGTACTTC. Translated: CASSLGLAGTIPLQETQYF.

V gene TRBV6-5 combines with J gene TRBJ2-7, with D possibly TRBD2 on 7 matching bases. Germline V CDR1 and CDR2: MNHEY, SVGAGI. V lost 5 bases and J 6 bases, leaving 17 bases between the germline ends. This CDR3 region has 14 residues. This CDR3 reads CASSPDGGPLEQYF. CDR3 nucleotides: TGTGCCAGCAGTCCTGACGGGGGGCCCCTCGAGCAGTACTTC.

In DNA, the CDR3 is TGTGCCAGCAGTTCCATGCGGTATCAGCCCCAGCATTTT. This translates into CASSSMRYQPQHF. This sequence joins TRBV28 and TRBJ1-5; D gene uncertain. V dropped 4 bases and J dropped 5 bases, with 9 bases sitting between them. The length of the CDR3 is 13 residues. The germline gives CDR1 MDHEN, CDR2 SYDVKM.

The V call is TRBV29-1, the J call TRBJ2-3, with D unresolved. The germline V and J ends were trimmed by 4 bases and 0 bases, with 11 bases remaining between them. From germline, CDR1 is SQVTM and CDR2 ANQGSEA. The CDR3 consists of 14 residues. The CDR3 DNA reads TGCAGCGTTGTGGGTTACTCTAGCACAGATACGCAGTATTTT. Its translation: CSVVGYSSTDTQYF.

The chain recombines TRBV11-2 with TRBJ2-7; 8 bases are a match to TRBD1. The CDR3 is made up of 14 amino acids. Per the germline V gene, CDR1 is SGHAT and CDR2 is FQNNGV. V shed 3 bases and J 10 bases; nucleotides not matched to a gene: 11. The CDR3 sequence: CASSLPPGQVVQYF. CDR3 DNA: TGTGCCAGCAGCTTGCCGCCGGGACAGGTAGTTCAGTACTTC.

The rearrangement uses TRBV28 and TRBJ2-5; D gene uncertain. Trimming shortened V by 6 bases and J by 2 bases, and 4 bases separated the two germline ends. CDR1 and CDR2 from the germline V gene are MDHEN and SYDVKM. CDR3 length: 11 residues. In DNA form, the CDR3 reads TGTGCCAGCAGGACTCAAGAGACCCAGTACTTC. Protein product: CASRTQETQYF.

The chain uses TRBV5-1 and TRBJ1-5; D possibly corresponds to TRBD1 (5 bases). The germline V gene has CDR1 SGHRS and CDR2 YFSETQ. There are 14 residues in the CDR3. V was cut by 0 bases and J by 4 bases, with 8 bases left in between. Here the CDR3 reads CASSLGAGNQPQHF. The CDR3, as DNA: TGCGCCAGCAGCTTGGGGGCAGGGAATCAGCCCCAGCATTTT.

The chain recombines TRBV4-3 with TRBJ2-7; either TRBD1 or TRBD2 may supply D (6 bases each). The germline V gene encodes CDR1 LGHNA and CDR2 YSLEER. V was trimmed by 1 base and J by 2 bases, leaving 12 bases between them. The CDR3 spans 15 residues. CDR3 coding DNA: TGCGCCAGCAGCCAAGTCGAGGGGGAGGCCTACGAGCAGTACTTC. Translation gives CASSQVEGEAYEQYF.

This clone was seen more than once but under ten times. The J gene is TRBJ1-2, the V gene TRBV6-5; a weak D match, TRBD1 (6 bases). V lost 3 bases and J lost 10, with 9 bases in between. The CDR3 covers 11 residues. Germline loops: CDR1 MNHEY, CDR2 SVGAGI. The DNA for the CDR3 is TGTGCCAGCAGTTATTACAGGGACTACACCTTC. Translation gives CASSYYRDYTF.

The chain is built from TRBV6-5 and TRBJ2-7; 7 bases align to TRBD1. Germline values: CDR1 MNHEY, CDR2 SVGAGI. The CDR3 loop spans 16 amino acids. V lost 2 bases and J lost 4; bases outside the gene matches: 11. CDR3 sequence: CASSYAPISTGYEQYF. As DNA, the CDR3 is TGTGCCAGCAGTTACGCCCCAATCTCGACAGGGTACGAGCAGTACTTC.

The chain links TRBV5-4 to TRBJ1-2; D is uncertain. V was trimmed by 0 bases and J by 7 bases, leaving 7 bases between them. The CDR3 has 12 residues. Germline CDR1 reads SGHNT; CDR2 reads YYREEE (reference sequence). The CDR3 sequence: CASSLEAGGYTF. DNA of the CDR3: TGTGCCAGCAGCTTGGAGGCTGGTGGCTACACCTTC.

V and J are TRBV15 and TRBJ2-3; the match to TRBD2 covers 12 bases. The CDR3 extends over 20 amino acids. The trim removed 0 bases at V and 0 bases at J, leaving 10 bases unmatched. The germline V gene encodes CDR1 LNHNV and CDR2 YYDKDF (reference sequence). In DNA, the CDR3 is TGTGCCACCAGCAGAGATCGACTAGCGGGGGTAGAGGGGAGCACAGATACGCAGTATTTT. This encodes CATSRDRLAGVEGSTDTQYF.

The chain employs TRBV18 and TRBJ1-2; D is unresolved. The CDR3 is 15 residues long. V was cut by 2 bases and J by 1 base, with 11 bases left in between. Per germline, CDR1 KGHSH and CDR2 LQKENI. CDR3 bases: TGTGCCAGCTCACCATACCGACCGGGTAACTATGGCTACACCTTC. Protein product: CASSPYRPGNYGYTF.

This clone has a handful of counts. J is TRBJ1-1 and V is TRBV28; D uncertain. Trimming stripped 6 bases from V and 5 bases from J, with 13 bases between. Germline CDR1 is MDHEN and CDR2 is SYDVKM. This CDR3 comprises 13 residues. Here the CDR3 reads CASRGIHLTEAFF. CDR3 nucleotides: TGTGCCAGCAGGGGTATCCATTTGACTGAAGCTTTCTTT.

The rearrangement links TRBV4-3 to TRBJ2-7; no reliable D call. The CDR3 is 15 amino acids. Germline V gene lookup returns CDR1 LGHNA and CDR2 YSLEER. The V end was cut by 4 bases, the J end by 3 bases, with 16 bases between. In DNA form, the CDR3 reads TGCGCCAGCAGCCGGTCTCCCGGCCGTAGCTACGAGCAGTACTTC. Translating it yields CASSRSPGRSYEQYF.

The chain recombines TRBV19 with TRBJ1-5; 9 positions agree with TRBD1. This CDR3 has 18 amino acids. Germline V lookup: CDR1 LNHDA, CDR2 SQIVND (reference sequence). The V gene end was trimmed by 5 bases and the J gene end by 3 bases; junction bases not matched to a gene: 14. DNA for the CDR3: TGTGCCAGTAGTGGGAGACCAGAGGACAGGGGTTACAATCAGCCCCAGCATTTT. It specifies CASSGRPEDRGYNQPQHF.

The gene calls are TRBV5-6 and TRBJ2-7, with unresolved D. The CDR3 is made up of 13 amino acids. Germline V gene sequence: CDR1 SGHDT, CDR2 YYEEEE. The V and J ends lost 3 bases and 1 base respectively, with 8 bases between them. The CDR3, as DNA: TGTGCCAGCAGCTCGGCCAGTTCCTACGAGCAGTACTTC. Translating it yields CASSSASSYEQYF. The full variable domain, in which reference TRBV5-6 and TRBJ2-7 provide the parts outside the CDR3, is DAGVTQSPTHLIKTRGQQVTLRCSPKSGHDTVSWYQQALGQGPQFIFQYYEEEERQRGNFPDRFSGHQFPNYSSELNVNALLLGDSALYLCASSSASSYEQYFGPGTRLTVT.

The chain combines TRBV7-8 with TRBJ2-3; D remains ambiguous. Germline lookup yields CDR1 SGHVS and CDR2 FQNEAQ. The CDR3 runs 15 residues. Trimming stripped 5 bases from V and 2 bases from J, with 14 bases between. Here the CDR3 reads CASSPGGRYTDTQYF. The CDR3 DNA sequence: TGTGCCAGCAGCCCCGGTGGCAGATACACAGATACGCAGTATTTT.

The chain recombines TRBV5-1 with TRBJ1-3, with D hard to call. In germline, CDR1 is SGHRS, CDR2 YFSETQ. The CDR3 is made up of 14 amino acids. Trimming stripped 3 bases from V and 0 bases from J, with 7 bases between. CDR3: CASSYENSGNTIYF. The CDR3 DNA reads as TGCGCCAGCAGCTATGAGAACTCTGGAAACACCATATATTTT. The variable domain in full, with the rest retrieved from reference TRBV5-1 and TRBJ1-3, is KAGVTQTPRYLIKTRGQQVTLSCSPISGHRSVSWYQQTPGQGLQFLFEYFSETQRNKGNFPGRFSGRQFSNSRSEMNVSTLELGDSALYLCASSYENSGNTIYFGEGSWLTVV.

This rearrangement joins TRBV7-9 to TRBJ2-2, with D possibly TRBD2 on 7 matching bases. V was trimmed by 3 bases and J by 4 bases, leaving 15 bases between them. The CDR3 is 16 residues long. CDR1 and CDR2 (germline): SEHNR, FQNEAQ (reference sequence). The CDR3 protein is CASSFPRGGSTGELFF. CDR3 nucleotide sequence: TGTGCCAGCAGCTTCCCGAGGGGGGGCAGCACCGGGGAGCTGTTTTTT.

This clone turned up a few times. The V gene is TRBV7-2, the J gene TRBJ1-2; unclear D gene. Germline values: CDR1 SGHTA, CDR2 FQGNSA. V was shortened by 0 bases and J by 0 bases, with 5 bases between the two germline ends. The CDR3 extends over 14 amino acids. CDR3 bases: TGTGCCAGCAGCTTAGCCAGAGCTAACTATGGCTACACCTTC. It codes for CASSLARANYGYTF. Filled out from reference TRBV7-2 and TRBJ1-2, the complete variable domain reads GAGVSQSPSNKVTEKGKDVELRCDPISGHTALYWYRQSLGQGLEFLIYFQGNSAPDKSGLPSDRFSAERTGGSVSTLTIQRTQQEDSAVYLCASSLARANYGYTFGSGTRLTVV.

The CDR3 protein is CASSPRSGTPFYNEQFF. The CDR3 DNA is TGTGCCAGCAGCCCCCGCTCCGGGACTCCCTTTTACAATGAGCAGTTCTTC. The V and J genes are TRBV21-1 and TRBJ2-1; TRBD2, as called in the table, went unchecked against the DNA. TRBV21-1 is a pseudogene segment. The CDR3 is 17 amino acids.

V usage is TRBV19 and J usage is TRBJ1-1, with unresolved D. In germline, CDR1 is LNHDA, CDR2 SQIVND (reference sequence). The CDR3 has 13 amino acids. V lost 6 bases and J 5 bases, leaving 13 bases between the germline ends. The CDR3 coding sequence is TGTGCCAGTAGGAGAGTTGGCGGTACTGAAGCTTTCTTT. It encodes CASRRVGGTEAFF. The full variable domain, its missing parts supplied by reference TRBV19 and TRBJ1-1, is DGGITQSPKYLFRKEGQNVTLSCEQNLNHDAMYWYRQDPGQGLRLIYYSQIVNDFQKGDIAEGYSVSREKKESFPLTVTSAQKNPTAFYLCASRRVGGTEAFFGQGTRLTVV.

V gene TRBV19 combines with J gene TRBJ1-1, with D hard to call. This CDR3 contains 12 residues. The V gene lost 8 bases and the J gene lost 4 bases, with 11 bases spanning the gap. Germline V gives CDR1 LNHDA, CDR2 SQIVND (reference sequence). The CDR3 DNA reads as TGTGCCAGTTCACGGCGCGGCACTGAAGCTTTCTTT. It is translated as CASSRRGTEAFF. The entire variable domain, with the rest obtained from reference TRBV19 and TRBJ1-1, is as follows: DGGITQSPKYLFRKEGQNVTLSCEQNLNHDAMYWYRQDPGQGLRLIYYSQIVNDFQKGDIAEGYSVSREKKESFPLTVTSAQKNPTAFYLCASSRRGTEAFFGQGTRLTVV.

V and J are TRBV14 and TRBJ2-1; D gene unclear. The V and J ends lost 0 bases and 0 bases respectively, with 3 bases between them. The CDR3 sequence is 14 residues long. The germline gives CDR1 SGHDN, CDR2 FVKESK. For the CDR3, the DNA is TGTGCCAGCAGCCAAGATACCTCCTACAATGAGCAGTTCTTC. As protein: CASSQDTSYNEQFF.